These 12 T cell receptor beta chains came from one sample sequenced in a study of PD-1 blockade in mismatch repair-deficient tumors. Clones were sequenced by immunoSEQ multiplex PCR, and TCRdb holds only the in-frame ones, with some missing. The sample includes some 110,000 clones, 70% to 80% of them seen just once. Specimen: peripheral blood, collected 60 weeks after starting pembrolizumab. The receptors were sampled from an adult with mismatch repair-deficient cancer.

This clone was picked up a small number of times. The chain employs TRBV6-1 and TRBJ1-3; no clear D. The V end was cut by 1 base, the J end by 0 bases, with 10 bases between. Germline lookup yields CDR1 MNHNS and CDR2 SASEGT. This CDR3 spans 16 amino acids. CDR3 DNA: TGTGCCAGCAGTGAAGGGAGGCAGAGCTCTGGAAACACCATATATTTT. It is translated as CASSEGRQSSGNTIYF.

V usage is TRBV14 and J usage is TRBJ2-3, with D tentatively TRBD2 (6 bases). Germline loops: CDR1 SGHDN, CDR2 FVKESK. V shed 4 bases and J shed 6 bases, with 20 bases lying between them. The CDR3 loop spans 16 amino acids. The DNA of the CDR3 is TGTGCCAGCAGCCCTCGGGACTTCACAACGGGGGATACGCAGTATTTT. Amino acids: CASSPRDFTTGDTQYF.

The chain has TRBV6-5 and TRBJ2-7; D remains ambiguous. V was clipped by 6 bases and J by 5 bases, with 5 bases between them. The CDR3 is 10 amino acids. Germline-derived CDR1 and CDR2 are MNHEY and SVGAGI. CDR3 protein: CASSYHEQYF. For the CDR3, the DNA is TGTGCCAGCAGCTACCACGAGCAGTACTTC.

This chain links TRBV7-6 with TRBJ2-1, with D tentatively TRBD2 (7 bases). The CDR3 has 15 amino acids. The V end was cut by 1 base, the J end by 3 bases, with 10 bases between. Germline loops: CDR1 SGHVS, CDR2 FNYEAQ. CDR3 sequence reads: CASSLVGGVYNEQFF. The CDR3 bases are TGTGCCAGCAGCTTAGTAGGGGGGGTCTACAATGAGCAGTTCTTC.

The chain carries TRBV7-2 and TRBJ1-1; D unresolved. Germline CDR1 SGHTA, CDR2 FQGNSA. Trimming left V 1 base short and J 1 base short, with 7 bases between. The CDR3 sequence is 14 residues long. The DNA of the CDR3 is TGTGCCAGCAGCTTAGTCGGCGGGAACACTGAAGCTTTCTTT. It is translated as CASSLVGGNTEAFF.

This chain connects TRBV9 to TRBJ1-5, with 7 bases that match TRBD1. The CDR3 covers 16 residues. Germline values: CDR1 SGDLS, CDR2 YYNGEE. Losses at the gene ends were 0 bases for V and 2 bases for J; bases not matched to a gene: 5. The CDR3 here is CASSVGTGGGNQPQHF. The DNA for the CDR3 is TGTGCCAGCAGCGTAGGGACAGGCGGGGGCAATCAGCCCCAGCATTTT.

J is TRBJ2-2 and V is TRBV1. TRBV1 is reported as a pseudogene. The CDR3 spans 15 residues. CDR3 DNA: TGCACCAGCAGCCAAGATAGGAGGGGGTCCGGGGAGCTGTTTTTT. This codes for CTSSQDRRGSGELFF.

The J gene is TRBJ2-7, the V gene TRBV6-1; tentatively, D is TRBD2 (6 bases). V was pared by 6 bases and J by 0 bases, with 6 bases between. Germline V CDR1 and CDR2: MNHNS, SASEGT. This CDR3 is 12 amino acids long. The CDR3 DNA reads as TGTGCCAGCAGGGACTACTCCTACGAGCAGTACTTC. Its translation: CASRDYSYEQYF.

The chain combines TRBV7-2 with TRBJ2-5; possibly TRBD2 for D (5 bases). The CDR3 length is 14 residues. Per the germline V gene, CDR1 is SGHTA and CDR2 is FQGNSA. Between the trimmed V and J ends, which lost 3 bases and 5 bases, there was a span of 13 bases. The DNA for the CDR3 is TGTGCCAGCAGCTTTAGTCCGGGCGGGGAGACCCAGTACTTC. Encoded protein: CASSFSPGGETQYF.

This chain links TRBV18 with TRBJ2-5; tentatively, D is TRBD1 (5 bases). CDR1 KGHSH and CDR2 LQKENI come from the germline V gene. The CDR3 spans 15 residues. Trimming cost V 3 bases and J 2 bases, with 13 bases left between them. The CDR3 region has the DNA TGTGCCAGCTCACCGAAATTACAGGCACAAGAGACCCAGTACTTC. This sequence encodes CASSPKLQAQETQYF.

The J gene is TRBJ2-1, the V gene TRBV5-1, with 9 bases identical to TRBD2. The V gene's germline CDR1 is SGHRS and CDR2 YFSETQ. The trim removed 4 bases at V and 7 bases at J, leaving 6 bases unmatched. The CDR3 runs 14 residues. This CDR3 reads CASSPGLARNEQFF. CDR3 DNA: TGCGCCAGCAGCCCCGGACTAGCGCGTAATGAGCAGTTCTTC.

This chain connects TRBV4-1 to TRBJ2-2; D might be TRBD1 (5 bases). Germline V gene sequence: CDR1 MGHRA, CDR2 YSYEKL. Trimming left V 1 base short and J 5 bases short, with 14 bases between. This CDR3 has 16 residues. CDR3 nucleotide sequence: TGCGCCAGCAGCCAAGGGGGCAGGGAATTTACCGGGGAGCTGTTTTTT. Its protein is CASSQGGREFTGELFF.